These T cell receptor beta chains were read from a single sample in a study of cytomegalovirus exposure and HLA in healthy donors. TCRdb's table, derived via immunoSEQ multiplex PCR, lists solely in-frame clones and lacks some. The repertoire table contains approximately 68,000 clones. Material for sequencing was PBMCs. Receptors originate from a female donor in good health and CMV-seropositive. Both conserved end residues are part of each CDR3. D genes are given only for firm matches.

v_gene	j_gene	d_gene	len	CDR3nt	CDR3aa
TRBV27	TRBJ2-5	-	14	TGTGCCAGCAGTTTATCGGGGACTGGGGAGACCCAGTACTTC	CASSLSGTGETQYF
TRBV29-1	TRBJ1-4	-	16	TGCAGCGTTCGGCAGGGTTCCCCTTCAACTAATGAAAAACTGTTTTTT	CSVRQGSPSTNEKLFF
TRBV4-1	TRBJ1-1	-	14	TGCGCCAGCAGCCAGTACAGGGAATCTACTGAAGCTTTCTTT	CASSQYRESTEAFF
TRBV11-2	TRBJ1-1	TRBD1	14	TGTGCCAGCAGACAGGGGGGGACTAGCGCTGAAGCTTTCTTT	CASRQGGTSAEAFF
TRBV9	TRBJ2-3	TRBD1	14	TGTGCCAGCAGCGCGGGACAGCCGACAGATACGCAGTATTTT	CASSAGQPTDTQYF
TRBV28	TRBJ1-6	-	14	TGTGCCAGCAGTTTTAACAGGGATAATTCACCCCTCCACTTT	CASSFNRDNSPLHF
TRBV28	TRBJ2-3	TRBD1	14	TGTGCCAGCAACACCCGGGACAGGGTGGGTACGCAGTATTTT	CASNTRDRVGTQYF
TRBV10-3	TRBJ2-1	TRBD2	16	TGTGCCATCAGTGAGCGGGCTAGCGGGACGGGAAATGAGCAGTTCTTC	CAISERASGTGNEQFF
TRBV4-1	TRBJ2-2	TRBD2	17	TGCGCCAGCAGCCAACCCGGGACTAGCGGGAGAACCGGGGAGCTGTTTTTT	CASSQPGTSGRTGELFF
TRBV6-6	TRBJ1-4	TRBD1	14	TGTGCCAGCAGAGCACAGGGGGCTAATGAAAAACTGTTTTTT	CASRAQGANEKLFF
TRBV5-1	TRBJ1-1	TRBD1	14	TGCGCCAGCAGTTTACAGGGGCAGGGCACTGAAGCTTTCTTT	CASSLQGQGTEAFF
TRBV10-2	TRBJ1-2	TRBD1	16	TGCGCCAGCAGTGATGACAGGGGAGGGTTGGTTGATGGCTACACCTTC	CASSDDRGGLVDGYTF
TRBV5-4	TRBJ1-2	-	13	TGTGCCAGCAGCGTTCCCGGTAACTATGGCTACACCTTC	CASSVPGNYGYTF
TRBV18	TRBJ2-1	TRBD1	15	TGTGCCAGCTCACCCCCGGGACAGGGCTACAATGAGCAGTTCTTC	CASSPPGQGYNEQFF
TRBV2	TRBJ2-7	TRBD2	14	TGTGCCAGCATGTCGCGGGAGGGGACCTACGAGCAGTACTTC	CASMSREGTYEQYF
TRBV7-8	TRBJ2-3	-	18	TGTGCCCACAGTTTCAGCGAGACAGAGCCTGAGGACACAGATACGCAGTATTTT	CAHSFSETEPEDTDTQYF
TRBV19	TRBJ1-2	-	15	TGTGCCAGTAATGTTGGGCGGACAGTCGACTATGGCTACACCTTC	CASNVGRTVDYGYTF
TRBV19	TRBJ1-1	-	14	TGTGCCAGTACCTCACAGGGTTGGGGTACTGAAGCTTTCTTT	CASTSQGWGTEAFF
TRBV4-1	TRBJ1-1	-	14	TGCGCCAGCAGCCAAGAACTCGGGAACACTGAAGCTTTCTTT	CASSQELGNTEAFF
TRBV5-5	TRBJ2-5	TRBD1	15	TGTGCCAGCAGCTTTCCCGGGGACAGGGGAGAGACCCAGTACTTC	CASSFPGDRGETQYF
TRBV30	TRBJ1-2	-	14	TGTGCCTGGAGTGTGAGGGCTGGTAACTATGGCTACACCTTC	CAWSVRAGNYGYTF
TRBV7-6	TRBJ2-7	TRBD2	18	TGTGCCAGCAGCTTAGGAGTGACTAGCGGACCTCCAGCTTACGAGCAGTACTTC	CASSLGVTSGPPAYEQYF
TRBV4-2	TRBJ2-7	-	17	TGTGCCAGCAGCCAAGCGGAGGGCCAGAGGGCCGTCTACGAGCAGTACTTC	CASSQAEGQRAVYEQYF
TRBV7-8	TRBJ1-4	-	14	TGTGCCAGCAGCTTATGGGGGGGAGGGGAAAAACTGTTTTTT	CASSLWGGGEKLFF
TRBV6-6	TRBJ2-1	TRBD2	15	TGTGCCATCCGCGATAGCGGGGGTCGGGGCAATGAGCAGTTCTTC	CAIRDSGGRGNEQFF
TRBV14	TRBJ2-1	TRBD2	12	TGTGCCAGCAGCCAAGTGACTAGCGGGAAGATCTTC	CASSQVTSGKIF
TRBV4-1	TRBJ1-1	TRBD1	16	TGCGCCAGCAGCCCATCCGGGACAGGGAGAACAACTGAAGCTTTCTTT	CASSPSGTGRTTEAFF
TRBV29-1	TRBJ1-1	-	13	TGCAGCGTCGGCGACAGGTTGGGCACTGAAGCTTTCTTT	CSVGDRLGTEAFF
TRBV28	TRBJ2-5	TRBD1	14	TGTGCCAGCAGCCGACAGGGGGCAGAAGAGACCCAGTACTTC	CASSRQGAEETQYF
TRBV27	TRBJ2-7	TRBD1	14	TGTGCCAGCAGTCCGGGCAGGGGGCGGGACGAGCAGTACTTC	CASSPGRGRDEQYF
TRBV29-1	TRBJ1-1	TRBD1	15	TGCAGCGTTGGGGGGGACAGGGCTCTGAACACTGAAGCTTTCTTT	CSVGGDRALNTEAFF
TRBV28	TRBJ2-7	-	14	TGTGCCAGCAGTTCCGGGACACAACCCTACGAGCAGTACTTC	CASSSGTQPYEQYF
TRBV27	TRBJ2-4	TRBD2	15	TGTGCCAGCAGCGCGCAGCGGGAGTGGAAAAACATTCAGTACTTC	CASSAQREWKNIQYF
TRBV5-4	TRBJ2-2	-	15	TGTGCCAGCAGCTTAAAGCACGGGAACACCGGGGAGCTGTTTTTT	CASSLKHGNTGELFF
TRBV4-2	TRBJ2-3	-	14	TGTGCCAGCAGCCAAGATCTAGCACAAGATACGCAGTATTTT	CASSQDLAQDTQYF
TRBV5-5	TRBJ1-5	-	14	TGTGCCAGCAGTATCCTACGTCGCGATCAGCCCCAGCATTTT	CASSILRRDQPQHF
TRBV7-2	TRBJ2-3	-	12	TGTGCCAGCAGCTTTGACTTGAATACGCAGTATTTT	CASSFDLNTQYF
TRBV18	TRBJ2-7	TRBD2	15	TGTGCCAGCTCCCCTGGACTAGCGGCCTCCTACGAGCAGTACTTC	CASSPGLAASYEQYF
TRBV28	TRBJ2-7	TRBD2	14	TGTGCCAGCAGAAAAACTAGCGGCTCCTACGAGCAGTACTTC	CASRKTSGSYEQYF
TRBV18	TRBJ2-7	-	14	TGTGCCAGCTCACAGGGAGGACCCTTCTACGAGCAGTACTTC	CASSQGGPFYEQYF
TRBV7-9	TRBJ2-2	TRBD1	17	TGTGCCAGCAGCTTACTGTCCAGGGGGCAAGGCACCGGGGAGCTGTTTTTT	CASSLLSRGQGTGELFF
TRBV6-6	TRBJ1-2	TRBD1	13	TGTGCCAGCAGTTACCTCCGGGACAGTGGCTACACCTTC	CASSYLRDSGYTF
TRBV28	TRBJ2-7	-	12	TGTGCCAGCAGCGAGGGGGTGTACGAGCAGTACTTC	CASSEGVYEQYF
TRBV4-1	TRBJ2-3	TRBD2	16	TGCGCCAGCAGCCAGAACCCGGGACTAGCGGGAGATACGCAGTATTTT	CASSQNPGLAGDTQYF
TRBV19	TRBJ1-3	-	15	TGTGCCAGTAGTAGCCACAGGGTCTTCAGGAACACCATATATTTT	CASSSHRVFRNTIYF
TRBV7-9	TRBJ2-7	TRBD1	14	TGTGCCAGCAGCTTGGGACAGGGAAGGTACGAGCAGTACTTC	CASSLGQGRYEQYF
TRBV5-1	TRBJ2-5	-	13	TGCGCCAGCAGCCCCTACGGCCAAGAGACCCAGTACTTC	CASSPYGQETQYF
TRBV19	TRBJ1-5	TRBD1	15	TGTGCCAGTAGTTTTCGACAGGGCGGCAATCAGCCCCAGCATTTT	CASSFRQGGNQPQHF
TRBV7-9	TRBJ1-2	TRBD1	15	TGTGCCAGCAGCTTATCGGGTGACAGGGGTTATGGCTACACCTTC	CASSLSGDRGYGYTF
TRBV5-5	TRBJ1-5	-	15	TGTGCCAGCAGCTTGGGCGGATATAGCAATCAGCCCCAGCATTTT	CASSLGGYSNQPQHF
TRBV19	TRBJ1-4	TRBD1	20	TGTGCCAGTAGTATGGAACTACGGGGGACAAGGCCAGGGGGCGGGAGAAAACTGTTTTTT	CASSMELRGTRPGGGRKLFF
TRBV30	TRBJ2-7	TRBD1	13	TGTGCCTGGAGTCGGGACAGGGCCTACGAGCAGTACTTC	CAWSRDRAYEQYF
TRBV6-5	TRBJ2-7	TRBD1	15	TGTGCCACCGGTCATGGGACAGGGGGCGAGTCGAGGCAGTACTTC	CATGHGTGGESRQYF
TRBV5-1	TRBJ2-6	-	16	TGCGCCAGCAGCTTGGCCACAGGGACTGGGGCCAACGTCCTGACTTTC	CASSLATGTGANVLTF
TRBV6-1	TRBJ1-5	TRBD1	15	TGTGCCAGCAGTGAGGGGGACAGGGGATGGCAGCCCCAGCATTTT	CASSEGDRGWQPQHF